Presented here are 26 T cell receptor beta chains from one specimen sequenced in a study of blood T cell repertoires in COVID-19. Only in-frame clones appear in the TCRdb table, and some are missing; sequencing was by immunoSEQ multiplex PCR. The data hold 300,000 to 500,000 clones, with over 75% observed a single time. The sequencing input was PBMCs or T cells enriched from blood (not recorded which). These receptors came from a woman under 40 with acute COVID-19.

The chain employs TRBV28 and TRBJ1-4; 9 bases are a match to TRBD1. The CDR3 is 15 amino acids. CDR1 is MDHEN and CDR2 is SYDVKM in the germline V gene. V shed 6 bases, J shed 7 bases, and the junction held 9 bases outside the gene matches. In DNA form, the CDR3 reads TGTGCCAGCAGAGAACTCAGGGACAGGGCTGAAAAACTGTTTTTT. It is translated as CASRELRDRAEKLFF.

CDR3 in amino acids: CASSEVTGTGGNNEQYF. The CDR3 DNA reads as TGTGCCAGCAGTGAAGTAACCGGGACAGGGGGCAACAACGAGCAGTACTTC. V and J are TRBV6-1 and TRBJ2-7, with 12 bases fitting TRBD1. V lost 1 base and J lost 5; bases outside the gene matches: 9. The CDR3 runs 17 residues. Germline CDR1 is MNHNS and CDR2 is SASEGT.

Here the CDR3 DNA reads TGCGCCAGCAGAGACGGGGGACCCGGGCTCACAGATACGCAGTATTTT. It specifies CASRDGGPGLTDTQYF. The rearrangement uses TRBV10-2 and TRBJ2-3; D perhaps matches TRBD2 (6 bases). The CDR3 is made up of 16 amino acids. From germline, CDR1 is WSHSY and CDR2 SAAADI. The V end was cut by 6 bases, the J end by 2 bases, with 18 bases between.

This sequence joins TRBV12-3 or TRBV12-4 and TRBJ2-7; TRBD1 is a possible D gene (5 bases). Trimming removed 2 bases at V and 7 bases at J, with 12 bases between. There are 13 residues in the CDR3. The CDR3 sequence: CASSLLGVGEQYF. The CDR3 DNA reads TGTGCCAGCAGTTTATTAGGGGTTGGGGAGCAGTACTTC.

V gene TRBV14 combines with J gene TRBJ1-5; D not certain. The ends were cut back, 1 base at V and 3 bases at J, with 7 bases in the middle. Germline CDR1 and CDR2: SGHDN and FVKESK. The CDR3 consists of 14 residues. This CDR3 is CASSQGGANQPQHF. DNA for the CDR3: TGTGCCAGCAGCCAAGGAGGCGCCAATCAGCCCCAGCATTTT.

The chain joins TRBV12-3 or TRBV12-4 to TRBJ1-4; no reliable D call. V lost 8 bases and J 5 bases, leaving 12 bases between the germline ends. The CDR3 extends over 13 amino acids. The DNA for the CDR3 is TGTGCCAGCGCCTCCAGTCGAAATGAAAAACTGTTTTTT. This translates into CASASSRNEKLFF.

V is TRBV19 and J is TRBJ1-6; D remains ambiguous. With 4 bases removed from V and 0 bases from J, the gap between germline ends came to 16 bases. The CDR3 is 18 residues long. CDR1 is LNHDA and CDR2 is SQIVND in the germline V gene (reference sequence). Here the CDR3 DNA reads TGTGCCAGTAGTACCGTTCCGGGGATGAGCTCCTATAATTCACCCCTCCACTTT. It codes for CASSTVPGMSSYNSPLHF.

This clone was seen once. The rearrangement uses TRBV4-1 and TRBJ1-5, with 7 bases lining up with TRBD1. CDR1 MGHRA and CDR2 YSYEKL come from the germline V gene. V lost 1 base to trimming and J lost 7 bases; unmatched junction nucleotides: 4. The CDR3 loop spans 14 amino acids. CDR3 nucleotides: TGCGCCAGCAGCCAAGGAGGGGGCAGGCAGCCCCAGCATTTT. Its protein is CASSQGGGRQPQHF.

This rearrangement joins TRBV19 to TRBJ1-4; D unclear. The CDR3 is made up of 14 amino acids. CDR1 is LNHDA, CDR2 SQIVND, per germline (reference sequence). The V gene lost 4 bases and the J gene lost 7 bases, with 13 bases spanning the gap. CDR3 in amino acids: CASSSPGRSEKLFF. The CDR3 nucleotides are TGTGCCAGTAGTAGCCCGGGGAGAAGTGAAAAACTGTTTTTT.

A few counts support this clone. This chain's CDR3 is CASSLLDSEAFF. The DNA of the CDR3 is TGTGCCAGCAGCCTTTTGGACAGTGAAGCTTTCTTT. V is TRBV3-1 (or the pseudogene TRBV3-2) and J is TRBJ1-1; maybe TRBD1 (6 bases). V dropped 4 bases and J dropped 7 bases, with 10 bases sitting between them. Germline-derived CDR1 and CDR2 are LGHDT and YNNKEL (reference sequence). The CDR3 covers 12 residues.

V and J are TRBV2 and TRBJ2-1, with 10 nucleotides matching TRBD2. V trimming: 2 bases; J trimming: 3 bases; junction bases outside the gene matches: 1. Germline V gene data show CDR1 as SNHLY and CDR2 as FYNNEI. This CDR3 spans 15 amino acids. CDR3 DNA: TGTGCCAGCAGTGAAAAGCGGGGGGGCTACAATGAGCAGTTCTTC. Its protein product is CASSEKRGGYNEQFF.

The CDR3 region has the DNA TGTGCCAGCAGCGTCACTAGCGGGACCTCCTACGAGCAGTACTTC. Amino acids: CASSVTSGTSYEQYF. The rearrangement links TRBV7-2 to TRBJ2-7, with 10 nucleotides matching TRBD2. The germline gives CDR1 SGHTA, CDR2 FQGNSA. The CDR3 has 15 amino acids. V shed 5 bases, J shed 0 bases, and the junction held 4 bases outside the gene matches.

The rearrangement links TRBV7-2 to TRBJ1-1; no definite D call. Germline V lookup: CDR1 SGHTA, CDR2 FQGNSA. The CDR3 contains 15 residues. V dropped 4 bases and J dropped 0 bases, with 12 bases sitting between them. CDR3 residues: CASSSAPRMNTEAFF. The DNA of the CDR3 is TGTGCCAGCAGCTCCGCCCCTAGAATGAACACTGAAGCTTTCTTT.

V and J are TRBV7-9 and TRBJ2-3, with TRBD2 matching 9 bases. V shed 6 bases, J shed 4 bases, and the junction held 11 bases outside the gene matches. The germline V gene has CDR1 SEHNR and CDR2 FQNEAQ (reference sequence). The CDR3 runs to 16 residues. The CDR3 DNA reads TGTGCCAGCAGTTTCCTAGCGGGGCAGATATCAGATACGCAGTATTTT. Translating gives CASSFLAGQISDTQYF. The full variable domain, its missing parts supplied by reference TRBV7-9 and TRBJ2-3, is DTGVSQNPRHKITKRGQNVTFRCDPISEHNRLYWYRQTLGQGPEFLTYFQNEAQLEKSRLLSDRFSAERPKGSFSTLEIQRTEQGDSAMYLCASSFLAGQISDTQYFGPGTRLTVL.

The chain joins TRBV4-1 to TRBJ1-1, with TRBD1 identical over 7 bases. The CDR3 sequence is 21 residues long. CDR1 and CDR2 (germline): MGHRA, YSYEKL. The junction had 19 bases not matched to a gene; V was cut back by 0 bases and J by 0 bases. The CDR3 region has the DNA TGCGCCAGCAGCCAAGAAGATCCCGGACAGGTGACAGAAACTATGAACACTGAAGCTTTCTTT. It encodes CASSQEDPGQVTETMNTEAFF.

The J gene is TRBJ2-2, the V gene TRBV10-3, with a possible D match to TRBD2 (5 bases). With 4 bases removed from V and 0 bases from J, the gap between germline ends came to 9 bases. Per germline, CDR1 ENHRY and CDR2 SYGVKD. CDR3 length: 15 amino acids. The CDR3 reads CAISVGVANTGELFF. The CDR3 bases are TGTGCCATCAGTGTCGGGGTGGCGAACACCGGGGAGCTGTTTTTT.

The CDR3 sequence: CASSPHRSTGELFF. The CDR3 region has the DNA TGTGCCAGCAGCCCGCACAGATCCACCGGGGAGCTGTTTTTT. The genes are TRBV7-3 and TRBJ2-2; unclear D gene. The CDR3 spans 14 residues. Germline-derived CDR1 and CDR2 are SGHTA and FQGTGA. V dropped 5 bases and J dropped 4 bases, with 11 bases sitting between them.

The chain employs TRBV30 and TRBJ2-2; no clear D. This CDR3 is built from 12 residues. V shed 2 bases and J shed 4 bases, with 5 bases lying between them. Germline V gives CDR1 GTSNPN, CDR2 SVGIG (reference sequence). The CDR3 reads CAWSRSTGELFF. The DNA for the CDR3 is TGTGCCTGGAGTCGGAGCACCGGGGAGCTGTTTTTT.

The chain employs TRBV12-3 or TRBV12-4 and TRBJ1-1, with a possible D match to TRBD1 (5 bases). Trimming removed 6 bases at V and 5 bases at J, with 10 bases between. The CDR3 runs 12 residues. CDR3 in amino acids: CASRGGWTEAFF. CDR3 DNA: TGTGCCAGCAGGGGGGGGTGGACTGAAGCTTTCTTT.

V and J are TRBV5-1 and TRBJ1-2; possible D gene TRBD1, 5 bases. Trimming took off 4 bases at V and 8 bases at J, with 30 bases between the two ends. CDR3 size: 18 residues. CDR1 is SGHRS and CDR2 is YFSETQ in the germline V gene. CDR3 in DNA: TGCGCCAGCAGCCTTAGCGGGGCATTCGGTGTCACGGAGGGAGGCTACACCTTC. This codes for CASSLSGAFGVTEGGYTF.

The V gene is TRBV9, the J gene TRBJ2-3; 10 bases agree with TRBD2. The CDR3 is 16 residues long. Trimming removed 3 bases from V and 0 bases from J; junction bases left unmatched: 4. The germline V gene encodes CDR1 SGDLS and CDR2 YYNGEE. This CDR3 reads CASSATSGTSTDTQYF. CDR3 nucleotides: TGTGCCAGCAGCGCTACTAGCGGGACTAGCACAGATACGCAGTATTTT.

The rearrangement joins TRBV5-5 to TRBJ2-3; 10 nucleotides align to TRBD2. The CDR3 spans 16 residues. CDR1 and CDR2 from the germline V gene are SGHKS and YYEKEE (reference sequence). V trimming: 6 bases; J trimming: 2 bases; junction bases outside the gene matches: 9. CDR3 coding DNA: TGTGCCAGCACCTTACGGACTAGCGGCACCACAGATACGCAGTATTTT. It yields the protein CASTLRTSGTTDTQYF.

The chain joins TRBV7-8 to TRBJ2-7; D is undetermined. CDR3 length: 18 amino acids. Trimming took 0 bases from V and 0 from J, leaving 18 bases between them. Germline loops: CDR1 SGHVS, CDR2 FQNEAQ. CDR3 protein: CASSLAISRRGYSYEQYF. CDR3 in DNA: TGTGCCAGCAGCTTAGCGATCTCTCGAAGAGGATACTCCTACGAGCAGTACTTC.

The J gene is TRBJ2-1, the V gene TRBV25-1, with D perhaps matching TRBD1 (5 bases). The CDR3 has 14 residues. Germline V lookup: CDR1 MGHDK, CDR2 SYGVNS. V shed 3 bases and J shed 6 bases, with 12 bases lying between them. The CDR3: CASSELSTGNEQFF. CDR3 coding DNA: TGTGCCAGCAGTGAGTTATCAACAGGCAATGAGCAGTTCTTC.

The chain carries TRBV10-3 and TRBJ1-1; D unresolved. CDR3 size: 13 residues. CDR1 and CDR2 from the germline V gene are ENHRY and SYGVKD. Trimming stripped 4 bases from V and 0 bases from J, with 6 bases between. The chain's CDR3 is CAISVSVNTEAFF. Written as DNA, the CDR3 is TGTGCCATCAGTGTTTCAGTGAACACTGAAGCTTTCTTT.

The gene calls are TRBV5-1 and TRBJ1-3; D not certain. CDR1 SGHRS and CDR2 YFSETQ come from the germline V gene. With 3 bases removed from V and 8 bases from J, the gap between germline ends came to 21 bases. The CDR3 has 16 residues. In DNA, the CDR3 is TGCGCCAGCAGCTCTGGGAGGTCCAAGGCCGGGGACACCATATATTTT. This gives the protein CASSSGRSKAGDTIYF. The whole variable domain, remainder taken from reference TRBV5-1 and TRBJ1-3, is KAGVTQTPRYLIKTRGQQVTLSCSPISGHRSVSWYQQTPGQGLQFLFEYFSETQRNKGNFPGRFSGRQFSNSRSEMNVSTLELGDSALYLCASSSGRSKAGDTIYFGEGSWLTVV.